The T cell receptor beta chain described here comes from a study of human CD8 memory T cell subsets. TCR beta was sequenced from UMI-tagged 5' RACE libraries. Reprocessing the 5' RACE reads, TCRdb reports a single entry for every CDR3 protein and omits DNA. The listing contains some 17,000 distinct CDR3 sequences. This clonotype was obtained from a human donor in good health. The material sequenced was CD8+ stem-like memory T cells (TSCM and TCM) sorted from PBMCs. Subset of the sample: stem-like memory CD8 T cells (TSTEM), CCR7+ PD-1- TIGIT-.

The CDR3 sequence: CASSRDSREDEQYF. The chain carries TRBV28 and TRBJ2-7; no DNA is available, so the TRBD1 call from TCRdb remains unchecked. Germline V CDR1 and CDR2: MDHEN, SYDVKM. The CDR3 runs 14 residues.